Presented here are 18 T cell receptor beta chains from one specimen sequenced in a study of blood T cells in healthy people across ages (dated by TCRdb to 2013 to 2016). The library was generated by 5' RACE. Sequencing relied on an Illumina HiSeq 2500. A second PCR of about 7 to 12 cycles was performed with a sample-barcoded 5' primer and a J-beta primer mix. TCRdb itself trimmed the public reads at Q25 with fastp, ran MiXCR and retained productive beta chains. One record per CDR3 amino acid sequence lists the most common genes and DNA. The sample contains about a million distinct CDR3 sequences, 35% to 45% of them found a single time. The leading ten clones occupy around 12% of the sample. Sample: blood. These receptors all come from a man aged 18 to 29 in good health.

This clonotype turned up a few times. The V and J genes are TRBV27 and TRBJ2-7, with TRBD1 as a possible D gene (5 bases). In germline, CDR1 is MNHEY, CDR2 SMNVEV (reference sequence). The CDR3 contains 13 residues. The ends were cut back, 2 bases at V and 4 bases at J, with 9 bases in the middle. Written as DNA, the CDR3 is TGTGCCAGCAGTTTAGAAAGGGGTTACGAGCAGTACTTC. Its translation is CASSLERGYEQYF.

The chain is built from TRBV7-2 and TRBJ2-3; D is undetermined. V lost 5 bases and J lost 9, with 12 bases in between. This CDR3 is 12 amino acids long. Germline V CDR1 and CDR2: SGHTA, FQGNSA. In DNA, the CDR3 is TGTGCCAGCAGCCAGCCCATGGGGACGCAGTATTTT. As protein: CASSQPMGTQYF.

This chain links TRBV15 with TRBJ2-5, with D possibly TRBD2 on 6 matching bases. The CDR3 has 15 amino acids. The germline gives CDR1 LNHNV, CDR2 YYDKDF (reference sequence). V was pared by 4 bases and J by 4 bases, with 16 bases between. Here the CDR3 reads CATSKDGDFRETQYF. DNA for the CDR3: TGTGCCACCAGCAAAGACGGGGACTTTAGAGAGACCCAGTACTTC.

The CDR3 DNA reads TGTGCCAGCAGCCCCTATAGCGGGGTCTCCTACAATGAGCAGTTCTTC. Its protein is CASSPYSGVSYNEQFF. The rearrangement uses TRBV28 and TRBJ2-1, with TRBD2 identical over 8 bases. This CDR3 spans 16 amino acids. Losses at the gene ends were 6 bases for V and 0 bases for J; bases not matched to a gene: 7. CDR1 and CDR2 (germline): MDHEN, SYDVKM.

The CDR3 nucleotides read TGTGCCAGCTCAATTCCATTTGAGCCCCAGCATTTT. The encoded protein is CASSIPFEPQHF. The rearrangement uses TRBV12-3 or TRBV12-4 and TRBJ1-5; D remains unclear. The V and J ends lost 8 bases and 8 bases respectively, with 13 bases between them. This CDR3 spans 12 amino acids.

This clonotype was recorded at least ten times. The chain carries TRBV4-2 and TRBJ2-5; TRBD2 is a possible D gene (5 bases). The V gene's germline CDR1 is LGHNA and CDR2 YNFKEQ. V was pared by 0 bases and J by 1 base, with 9 bases between. The CDR3 is made up of 15 amino acids. CDR3 region: CASSQDFTSQETQYF. In nucleotides, the CDR3 is TGTGCCAGCAGCCAAGATTTCACTAGCCAAGAGACCCAGTACTTC.

The V gene is TRBV15, the J gene TRBJ2-2; weak D call: TRBD1 (8 bases). This CDR3 contains 17 residues. Trimming took 8 bases from V and 5 from J, leaving 24 bases between them. Germline V gene lookup returns CDR1 LNHNV and CDR2 YYDKDF (reference sequence). The CDR3 is CATGQNRGGRYTGELFF. The CDR3 nucleotides are TGTGCCACCGGACAGAACAGGGGGGGAAGATATACCGGGGAGCTGTTTTTT.

This rearrangement joins TRBV28 to TRBJ1-2; 7 nucleotides match TRBD1. The CDR3 loop spans 16 amino acids. Germline-derived CDR1 and CDR2 are MDHEN and SYDVKM. The trim removed 5 bases at V and 0 bases at J, leaving 9 bases unmatched. The CDR3 region has the DNA TGTGCCAGCAGTACCAGGACAGGCACCTCTAACTATGGCTACACCTTC. Protein: CASSTRTGTSNYGYTF.

This chain connects TRBV5-1 to TRBJ1-1; 7 bases fit TRBD1. The CDR3 is 14 amino acids. V was clipped by 2 bases and J by 6 bases; unmatched bases: 7. Germline V lookup: CDR1 SGHRS, CDR2 YFSETQ. The DNA for the CDR3 is TGCGCCAGCAGCTTAAGGCAGGGGGGGCCTGAAGCTTTCTTT. Residues: CASSLRQGGPEAFF.

The chain employs TRBV7-9 and TRBJ1-1, with D unresolved. Trimming shortened V by 2 bases and J by 1 base, and 8 bases separated the two germline ends. The V gene's germline CDR1 is SEHNR and CDR2 FQNEAQ (reference sequence). The CDR3 contains 14 residues. CDR3 loop: CASSLLLTNTEAFF. In DNA, the CDR3 is TGTGCCAGCAGCTTACTGCTGACGAACACTGAAGCTTTCTTT.

This clonotype has more than one count but fewer than ten. V usage is TRBV20-1 and J usage is TRBJ1-2, with D tentatively TRBD1 (5 bases). V lost 1 base, J lost 2 bases, and 8 bases lay in between. The CDR3 is made up of 13 amino acids. In germline, CDR1 is DFQATT, CDR2 SNEGSKA (reference sequence). DNA for the CDR3: TGCAGTGCTAGAGGGAGGGGCAACTATGGCTACACCTTC. Translating gives CSARGRGNYGYTF.

The CDR3 DNA reads as TGTGCCAGCAGCTCCCCACGGGGCGGAGGTACGCAGTATTTT. Its translation is CASSSPRGGGTQYF. The chain has TRBV7-8 and TRBJ2-3, with D possibly being TRBD1 or TRBD2 (5 bases each). Germline values: CDR1 SGHVS, CDR2 FQNEAQ. The V end lost 4 bases, the J end lost 8 bases, and 16 bases lay between the germline ends. The CDR3 is 14 residues long.

The V gene is TRBV7-6, the J gene TRBJ1-2; no firm D call. The germline V gene encodes CDR1 SGHVS and CDR2 FNYEAQ. The CDR3 spans 15 residues. Trimming shortened V by 5 bases and J by 4 bases, and 17 bases separated the two germline ends. CDR3 nucleotide sequence: TGTGCCAGCAGCCCCCTCGCGACGGATCTCTATGGCTACACCTTC. Protein sequence: CASSPLATDLYGYTF.

This chain links TRBV4-1 with TRBJ2-5, with D uncertain. This CDR3 has 15 residues. The germline V gene encodes CDR1 MGHRA and CDR2 YSYEKL. V lost 2 bases to trimming and J lost 5 bases, with 15 bases between them. Written as DNA, the CDR3 is TGCGCCAGCAGCCAAAATTCAGGCTCTTGGGAGACCCAGTACTTC. This gives the protein CASSQNSGSWETQYF.

The genes are TRBV6-4 and TRBJ1-1, with a tentative D call TRBD1 (6 bases). Looked up from germline, CDR1 is MRHNA and CDR2 is SNTAGT. This CDR3 has 12 residues. The germline V and J ends were trimmed by 3 bases and 12 bases, with 14 bases remaining between them. DNA of the CDR3: TGTGCCAGCAGTGATATCGGCAGGGGTACTTTCTTT. This codes for CASSDIGRGTFF.

The chain couples TRBV4-2 to TRBJ2-7, with D uncertain. CDR1 LGHNA and CDR2 YNFKEQ come from the germline V gene. The CDR3 loop spans 18 amino acids. Between the trimmed V and J ends, which lost 2 bases and 6 bases, there was a span of 26 bases. CDR3: CASSQFPRSGSTIREQYF. The CDR3 DNA sequence: TGTGCCAGCAGCCAATTTCCGAGGAGTGGGTCTACGATTCGCGAGCAGTACTTC.

The sample holds a few counts of this clonotype. This chain joins TRBV10-3 and TRBJ1-2, with D hard to call. The V and J ends lost 2 bases and 5 bases respectively, with 9 bases between them. The CDR3 runs 13 residues. Germline CDR1 and CDR2: ENHRY and SYGVKD. The CDR3 region has the DNA TGTGCCATCAGTGAGAGAGGGAGTTATGGCTACACCTTC. Translating it yields CAISERGSYGYTF.

This chain links TRBV2 with TRBJ2-1; D is perhaps TRBD1 (5 bases). CDR1 is SNHLY and CDR2 is FYNNEI in the germline V gene. This CDR3 is built from 15 residues. V was shortened by 5 bases and J by 6 bases, with 17 bases between the two germline ends. The CDR3 DNA follows: TGTGCCAGCAGTAGTGGGGCCCTCCTGGGCAATGAGCAGTTCTTC. It encodes CASSSGALLGNEQFF.